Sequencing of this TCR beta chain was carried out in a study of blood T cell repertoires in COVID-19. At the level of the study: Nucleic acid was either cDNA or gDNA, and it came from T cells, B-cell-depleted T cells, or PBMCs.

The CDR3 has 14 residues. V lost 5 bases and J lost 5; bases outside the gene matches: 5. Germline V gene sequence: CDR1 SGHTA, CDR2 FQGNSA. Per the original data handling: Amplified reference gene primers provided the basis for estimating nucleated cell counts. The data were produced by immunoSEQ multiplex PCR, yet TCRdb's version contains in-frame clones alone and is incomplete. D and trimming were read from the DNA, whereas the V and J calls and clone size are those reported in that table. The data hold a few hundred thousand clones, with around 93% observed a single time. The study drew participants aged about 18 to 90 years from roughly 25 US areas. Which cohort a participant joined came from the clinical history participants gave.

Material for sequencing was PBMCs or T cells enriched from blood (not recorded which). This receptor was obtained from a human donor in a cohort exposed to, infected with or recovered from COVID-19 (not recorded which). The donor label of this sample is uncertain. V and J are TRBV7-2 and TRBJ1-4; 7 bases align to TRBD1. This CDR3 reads CASSDRVGNEKLFF. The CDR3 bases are TGTGCCAGCAGCGACAGGGTCGGAAATGAAAAACTGTTTTTT.